The 7 T cell receptor beta chains reported below all come from one sample, sequenced in a study of T cells after posttransplantation cyclophosphamide. TCRdb's copy holds only in-frame clones and misses some; the assay was immunoSEQ multiplex PCR. The table records about 20,000 clones, roughly nine tenths of them present only once. Methotrexate plus calcineurin inhibitor accompanied controls' myeloablative marrow transplants; sampling was 1 year later. This sample comprised PBMCs, obtained after an allogeneic stem cell transplant with a calcineurin inhibitor and methotrexate. These receptors were obtained from a female patient aged 50 to 60 who received an allogeneic stem cell transplant from an unrelated donor, was CMV-positive, and had chronic GVHD only. The graft donor may have contributed some T cells.

This chain uses TRBV4-2 with TRBJ2-2, with D possibly being TRBD2 (6 bases). CDR3 size: 17 residues. V was clipped by 0 bases and J by 1 base, with 12 bases between them. The V gene's germline CDR1 is LGHNA and CDR2 YNFKEQ. CDR3 in amino acids: CASSQEGVAENTGELFF. The CDR3 nucleotides read TGTGCCAGCAGCCAAGAAGGGGTAGCGGAGAACACCGGGGAGCTGTTTTTT.

The chain recombines TRBV27 with TRBJ2-1; tentative D call: TRBD2 (6 bases). The V gene lost 9 bases and the J gene lost 4 bases, with 13 bases spanning the gap. This CDR3 region has 13 residues. Germline V gene lookup returns CDR1 MNHEY and CDR2 SMNVEV (reference sequence). The CDR3 nucleotides are TGTGCCAGGGTGACTAGATTTTACAATGAGCAGTTCTTC. Protein sequence: CARVTRFYNEQFF.

V is TRBV19 and J is TRBJ1-2; possibly TRBD1 for D (6 bases). Trimming removed 6 bases from V and 4 bases from J, with 12 bases in between. CDR1 is LNHDA, CDR2 SQIVND, per germline (reference sequence). The CDR3 consists of 13 residues. The DNA of the CDR3 is TGTGCCAGTAGCACGGACAGAGTCTATGGCTACACCTTC. Residues: CASSTDRVYGYTF.

This chain uses TRBV30 with TRBJ2-2; possibly TRBD1 for D (5 bases). The germline CDR1 and CDR2 sequences are GTSNPN and SVGIG (reference sequence). The CDR3 is 14 residues long. Trimming cost V 3 bases and J 1 base, with 9 bases left between them. The chain's CDR3 is CAWRRQLNTGELFF. CDR3 nucleotide sequence: TGTGCCTGGAGGAGACAGTTGAACACCGGGGAGCTGTTTTTT.

The CDR3 nucleotides read TGCGCCAGCAGCGAACTAGCGGGAGATGGCGAGCAGTACTTC. Residues: CASSELAGDGEQYF. The chain combines TRBV5-1 with TRBJ2-7; 11 bases are shared with TRBD2. J gave up 6 bases and V 4 bases, and 6 bases lay outside the gene matches. The CDR3 sequence is 14 residues long. Germline assignment: CDR1 SGHRS and CDR2 YFSETQ.

This chain links TRBV2 with TRBJ1-6; D ambiguous. The CDR3 length is 16 residues. V lost 3 bases, J lost 0 bases, and 9 bases lay in between. Germline assignment: CDR1 SNHLY and CDR2 FYNNEI. CDR3 DNA: TGTGCCAGCAGTGAGTTAGCCGGCTCCTATAATTCACCCCTCCACTTT. Its translation is CASSELAGSYNSPLHF.

V is TRBV18 and J is TRBJ2-7, with a weak D call TRBD2 (6 bases). CDR1 and CDR2 from the germline V gene are KGHSH and LQKENI. Trimming took off 4 bases at V and 2 bases at J, with 9 bases between the two ends. CDR3 length: 13 residues. Here the CDR3 DNA reads TGTGCCAGCTCACTAGCGGATACCTACGAGCAGTACTTC. This encodes CASSLADTYEQYF.